The 9 T cell receptor beta chains given below trace back to one sample, sequenced in a study of technical replicates of blood from a few donors. The assay was immunoSEQ multiplex PCR, and TCRdb's table has in-frame clones only and misses some. Seen here are 100,000 or so clones, 90% to 96% observed once, and the top ten hold 0.36%. The sequenced material came from T cells isolated from PBMCs. The receptor source for this set is a human donor in good health.

This clone appeared a single time. V and J are TRBV28 and TRBJ1-5; D gene uncertain. V gave up 2 bases and J gave up 9 bases, with 8 bases separating them. This CDR3 has 12 amino acids. From germline, CDR1 is MDHEN and CDR2 SYDVKM. The CDR3 sequence is CASSLRASPQHF. The DNA of the CDR3 is TGTGCCAGCAGTTTACGCGCCTCGCCCCAGCATTTT.

The J gene is TRBJ2-7, the V gene TRBV27; possibly TRBD2 for D (6 bases). The CDR3 sequence is 14 residues long. Trimming cost V 3 bases and J 3 bases, with 12 bases left between them. Germline V gives CDR1 MNHEY, CDR2 SMNVEV (reference sequence). This chain's CDR3 is CASSFRREYYEQYF. CDR3 bases: TGTGCCAGCAGTTTTAGGCGGGAATACTACGAGCAGTACTTC.

The chain uses TRBV9 and TRBJ2-2, with D unresolved. The CDR3 has 14 residues. Between the trimmed V and J ends, which lost 3 bases and 1 base, there was a span of 7 bases. CDR1 and CDR2 (germline): SGDLS, YYNGEE. This chain's CDR3 is CASSGLENTGELFF. The CDR3 DNA follows: TGTGCCAGCAGCGGGCTAGAGAACACCGGGGAGCTGTTTTTT.

The chain recombines TRBV11-2 with TRBJ2-5; 12 bases align to TRBD1. The germline gives CDR1 SGHAT, CDR2 FQNNGV. With 3 bases clipped from V and 3 bases from J, the junction kept 5 bases outside the gene matches. The CDR3 runs to 16 residues. CDR3 amino acids: CASSFAGTGGEETQYF. The CDR3 bases are TGTGCCAGCAGCTTCGCCGGGACAGGGGGCGAAGAGACCCAGTACTTC.

The CDR3 protein is CASSAPGQGITEAFF. The CDR3 bases are TGTGCCAGCAGTGCCCCGGGACAGGGTATCACTGAAGCTTTCTTT. The chain links TRBV27 to TRBJ1-1, with TRBD1 identical over 9 bases. This CDR3 is built from 15 residues. The V segment lost 5 bases and the J segment 4 bases; nucleotides outside the gene matches: 8. Germline V gives CDR1 MNHEY, CDR2 SMNVEV (reference sequence).

The chain uses TRBV2 and TRBJ1-5; D is unclear. V was shortened by 6 bases and J by 0 bases, with 12 bases between the two germline ends. From germline, CDR1 is SNHLY and CDR2 FYNNEI. This CDR3 is 15 amino acids long. The CDR3 is CASRDEAASNQPQHF. The CDR3 coding sequence is TGTGCCAGCAGAGACGAGGCAGCTAGCAATCAGCCCCAGCATTTT.

The V call is TRBV25-1, the J call TRBJ2-7; TRBD1 is a possible D gene (7 bases). With 2 bases removed from V and 3 bases from J, the gap between germline ends came to 17 bases. This CDR3 region has 16 residues. Germline values: CDR1 MGHDK, CDR2 SYGVNS. CDR3 bases: TGTGCCAGCAGTGAACCCCCTTGGAGGGACAGCTACGAGCAGTACTTC. Translation: CASSEPPWRDSYEQYF.

The chain employs TRBV6-1 and TRBJ1-4, with a weak D call TRBD1 (5 bases). Germline loops: CDR1 MNHNS, CDR2 SASEGT. CDR3 size: 14 residues. V was shortened by 6 bases and J by 4 bases, with 12 bases between the two germline ends. This chain's CDR3 is CASSMTEINEKLFF. The CDR3 nucleotides read TGTGCCAGCAGCATGACAGAAATTAATGAAAAACTGTTTTTT.

V usage is TRBV2 and J usage is TRBJ2-3; the D gene is possibly TRBD2 (5 bases). Germline V gene data show CDR1 as SNHLY and CDR2 as FYNNEI. The CDR3 extends over 14 amino acids. Trimming removed 3 bases at V and 2 bases at J, with 9 bases between. DNA for the CDR3: TGTGCCAGCAGTGATCCGGGGAACACAGATACGCAGTATTTT. This translates into CASSDPGNTDTQYF.